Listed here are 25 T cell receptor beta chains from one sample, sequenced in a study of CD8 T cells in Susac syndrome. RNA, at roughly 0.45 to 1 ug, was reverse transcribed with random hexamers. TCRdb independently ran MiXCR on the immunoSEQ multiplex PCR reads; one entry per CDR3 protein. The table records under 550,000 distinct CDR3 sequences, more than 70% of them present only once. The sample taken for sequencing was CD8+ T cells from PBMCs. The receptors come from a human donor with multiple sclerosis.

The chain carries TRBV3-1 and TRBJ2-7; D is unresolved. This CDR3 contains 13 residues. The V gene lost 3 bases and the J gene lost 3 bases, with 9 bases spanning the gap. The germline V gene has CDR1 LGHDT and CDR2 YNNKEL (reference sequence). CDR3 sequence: CASSHGHFYEQYF. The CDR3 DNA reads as TGTGCCAGCAGCCATGGGCACTTCTACGAGCAGTACTTC.

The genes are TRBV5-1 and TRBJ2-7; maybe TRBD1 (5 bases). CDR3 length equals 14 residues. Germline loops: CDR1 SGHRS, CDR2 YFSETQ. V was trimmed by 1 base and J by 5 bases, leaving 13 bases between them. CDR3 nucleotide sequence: TGCGCCAGCAGCTTGAGGGGTGAGGTCCACGAGCAGTACTTC. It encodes CASSLRGEVHEQYF.

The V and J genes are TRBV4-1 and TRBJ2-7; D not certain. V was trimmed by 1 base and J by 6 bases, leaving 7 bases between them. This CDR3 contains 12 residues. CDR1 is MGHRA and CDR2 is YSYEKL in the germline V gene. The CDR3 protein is CASSQVPPEQYF. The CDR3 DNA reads TGCGCCAGCAGCCAAGTCCCCCCCGAGCAGTACTTC.

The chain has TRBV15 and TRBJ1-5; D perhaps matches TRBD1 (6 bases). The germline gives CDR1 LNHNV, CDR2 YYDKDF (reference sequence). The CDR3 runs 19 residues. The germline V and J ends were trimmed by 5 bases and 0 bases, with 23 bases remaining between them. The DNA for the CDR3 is TGTGCCACCAGCTCCCCGGGGAAAGAGGGGGGAAATAGCAATCAGCCCCAGCATTTT. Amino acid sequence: CATSSPGKEGGNSNQPQHF.

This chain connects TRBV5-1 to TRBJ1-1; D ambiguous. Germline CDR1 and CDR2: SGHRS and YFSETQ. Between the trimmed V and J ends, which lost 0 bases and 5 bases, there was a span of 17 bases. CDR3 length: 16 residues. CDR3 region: CASSLAYWGSNTEAFF. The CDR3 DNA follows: TGCGCCAGCAGCTTGGCCTATTGGGGAAGCAATACTGAAGCTTTCTTT.

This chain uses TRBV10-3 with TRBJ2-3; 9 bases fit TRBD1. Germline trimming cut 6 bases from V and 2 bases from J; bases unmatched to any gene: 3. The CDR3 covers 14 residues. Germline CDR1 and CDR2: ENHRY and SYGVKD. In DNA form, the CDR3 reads TGTGCCATCAGGCGGACAGGGGACACAGATACGCAGTATTTT. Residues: CAIRRTGDTDTQYF.

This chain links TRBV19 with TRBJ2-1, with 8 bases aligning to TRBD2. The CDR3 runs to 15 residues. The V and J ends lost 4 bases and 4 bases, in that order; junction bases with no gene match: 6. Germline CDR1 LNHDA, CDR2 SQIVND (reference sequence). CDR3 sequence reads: CASSTAGVKYNEQFF. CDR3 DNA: TGTGCCAGTAGTACAGCGGGAGTCAAGTACAATGAGCAGTTCTTC.

DNA of the CDR3: TGTGCCATCAGTGAAACAGATTCTGAGCAGTACTTC. Its protein product is CAISETDSEQYF. J is TRBJ2-7 and V is TRBV10-3; D is unresolved. Germline assignment: CDR1 ENHRY and CDR2 SYGVKD. V was trimmed by 3 bases and J by 7 bases, leaving 10 bases between them. CDR3 length: 12 amino acids.

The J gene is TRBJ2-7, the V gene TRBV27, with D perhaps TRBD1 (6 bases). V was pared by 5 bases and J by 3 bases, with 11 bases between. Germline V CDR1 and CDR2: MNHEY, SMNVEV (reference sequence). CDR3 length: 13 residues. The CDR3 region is CASSIRGSYEQYF. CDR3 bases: TGTGCCAGCAGTATTAGGGGGAGCTACGAGCAGTACTTC.

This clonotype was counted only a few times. The CDR3 DNA reads TGTGCCAGCAGTTACACCCGGGTCTACGAGCAGTACTTC. Amino acid sequence: CASSYTRVYEQYF. The chain recombines TRBV6-5 with TRBJ2-7; no clear D gene. With 2 bases removed from V and 3 bases from J, the gap between germline ends came to 8 bases. Germline CDR1 and CDR2: MNHEY and SVGAGI. The CDR3 length is 13 residues.

The CDR3 spells CSVEEGGQPQHF. The CDR3 nucleotides are TGCAGCGTTGAGGAGGGCGGTCAGCCCCAGCATTTT. The chain has TRBV29-1 and TRBJ1-5; unclear D gene. The germline V gene encodes CDR1 SQVTM and CDR2 ANQGSEA. The CDR3 runs to 12 residues. The germline V and J ends were trimmed by 3 bases and 6 bases, with 9 bases remaining between them.

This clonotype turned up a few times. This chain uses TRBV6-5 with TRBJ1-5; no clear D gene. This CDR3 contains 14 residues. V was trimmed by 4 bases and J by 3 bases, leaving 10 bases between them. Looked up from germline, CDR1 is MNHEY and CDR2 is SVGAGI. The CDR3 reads CASSLDGLNQPQHF. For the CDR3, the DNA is TGTGCCAGCAGTTTAGACGGACTCAATCAGCCCCAGCATTTT.

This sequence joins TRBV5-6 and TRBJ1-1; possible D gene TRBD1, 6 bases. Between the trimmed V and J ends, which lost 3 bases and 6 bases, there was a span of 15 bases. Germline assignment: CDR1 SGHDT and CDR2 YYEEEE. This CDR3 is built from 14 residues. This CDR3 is CASSYGGVVAEAFF. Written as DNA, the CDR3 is TGTGCCAGCAGCTATGGGGGCGTTGTCGCTGAAGCTTTCTTT.

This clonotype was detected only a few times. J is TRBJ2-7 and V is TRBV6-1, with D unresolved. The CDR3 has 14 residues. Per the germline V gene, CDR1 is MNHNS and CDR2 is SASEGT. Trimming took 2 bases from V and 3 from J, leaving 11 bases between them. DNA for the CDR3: TGTGCCAGCAGTGAATTGGGCAGCCTCTACGAGCAGTACTTC. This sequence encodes CASSELGSLYEQYF.

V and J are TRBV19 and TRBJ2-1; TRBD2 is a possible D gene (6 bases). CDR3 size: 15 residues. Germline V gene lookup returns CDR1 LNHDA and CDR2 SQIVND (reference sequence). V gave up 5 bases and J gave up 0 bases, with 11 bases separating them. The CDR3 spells CASSRDSDSYNEQFF. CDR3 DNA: TGTGCCAGTAGTCGGGACTCCGACTCCTACAATGAGCAGTTCTTC.

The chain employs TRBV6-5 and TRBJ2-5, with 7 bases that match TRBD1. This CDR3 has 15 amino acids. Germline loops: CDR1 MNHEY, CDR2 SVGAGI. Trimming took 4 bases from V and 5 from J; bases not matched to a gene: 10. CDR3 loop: CASSSGTDYRETQYF. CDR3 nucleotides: TGTGCCAGCAGTTCCGGGACAGATTACCGGGAGACCCAGTACTTC.

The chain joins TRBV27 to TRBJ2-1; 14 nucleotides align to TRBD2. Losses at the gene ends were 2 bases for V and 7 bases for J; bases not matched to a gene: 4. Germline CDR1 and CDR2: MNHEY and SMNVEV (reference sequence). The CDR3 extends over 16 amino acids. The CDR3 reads CASSLLGLAGENEQFF. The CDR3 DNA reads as TGTGCCAGCAGTTTACTGGGACTAGCGGGGGAAAATGAGCAGTTCTTC.

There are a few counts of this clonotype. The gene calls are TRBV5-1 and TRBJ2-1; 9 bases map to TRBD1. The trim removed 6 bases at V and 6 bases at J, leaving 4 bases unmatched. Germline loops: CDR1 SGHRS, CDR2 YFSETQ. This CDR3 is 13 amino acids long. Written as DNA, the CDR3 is TGCGCCAGCACCCTGGACAGGGGCAATGAGCAGTTCTTC. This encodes CASTLDRGNEQFF.

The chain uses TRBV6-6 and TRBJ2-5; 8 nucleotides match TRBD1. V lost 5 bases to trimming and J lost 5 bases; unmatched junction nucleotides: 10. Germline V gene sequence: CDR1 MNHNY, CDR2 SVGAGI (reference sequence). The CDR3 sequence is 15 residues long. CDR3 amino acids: CASSPGQGMWETQYF. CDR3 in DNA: TGTGCCAGCAGTCCCGGACAGGGAATGTGGGAGACCCAGTACTTC.

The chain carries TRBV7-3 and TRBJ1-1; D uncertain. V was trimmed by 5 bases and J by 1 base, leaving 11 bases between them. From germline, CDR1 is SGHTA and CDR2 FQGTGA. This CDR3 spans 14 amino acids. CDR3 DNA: TGTGCCAGCAGCCCTAACCCCCAGAACACTGAAGCTTTCTTT. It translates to CASSPNPQNTEAFF.

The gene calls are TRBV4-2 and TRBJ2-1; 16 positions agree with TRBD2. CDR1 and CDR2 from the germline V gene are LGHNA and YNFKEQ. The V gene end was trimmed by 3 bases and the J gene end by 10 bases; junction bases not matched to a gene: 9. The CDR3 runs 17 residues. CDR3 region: CASSQPGLAGGPREQFF. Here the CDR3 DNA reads TGTGCCAGCAGCCAGCCGGGACTAGCGGGAGGGCCTCGAGAGCAGTTCTTC.

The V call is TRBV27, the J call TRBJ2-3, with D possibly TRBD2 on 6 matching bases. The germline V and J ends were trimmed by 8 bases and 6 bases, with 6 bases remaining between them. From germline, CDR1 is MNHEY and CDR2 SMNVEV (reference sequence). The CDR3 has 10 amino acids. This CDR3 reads CASGGDTQYF. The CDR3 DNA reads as TGTGCCAGCGGGGGGGATACGCAGTATTTT.

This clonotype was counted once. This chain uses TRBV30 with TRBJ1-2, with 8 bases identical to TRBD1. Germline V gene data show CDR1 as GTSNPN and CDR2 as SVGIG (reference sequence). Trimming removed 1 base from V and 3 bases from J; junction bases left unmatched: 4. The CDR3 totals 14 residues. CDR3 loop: CAWSGDRNHYGYTF. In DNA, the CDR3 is TGTGCCTGGAGTGGGGACAGGAATCACTATGGCTACACCTTC.

This CDR3 reads CASSWGDTSYEQYF. In DNA form, the CDR3 reads TGTGCCAGCAGTTGGGGGGACACTTCCTACGAGCAGTACTTC. The chain joins TRBV12-3 or TRBV12-4 to TRBJ2-7; D may be TRBD1 or TRBD2 (6 bases each). V lost 4 bases and J 1 base, leaving 11 bases between the germline ends. The CDR3 extends over 14 amino acids.

CDR3 sequence reads: CASSLHRGYNEQFF. The CDR3, as DNA: TGTGCCAGCAGCTTGCACAGGGGCTACAATGAGCAGTTCTTC. V usage is TRBV5-5 and J usage is TRBJ2-1, with TRBD1 identical over 7 bases. The CDR3 covers 14 residues. J lost 3 bases, V lost 1 base, and 1 base had no gene match. CDR1 and CDR2 (germline): SGHKS, YYEKEE (reference sequence).